Following are 32 T cell receptor beta chains from one sample sequenced in a study of tumor and adjacent non-tumor tissue in lung cancer. A modified ARM-PCR protocol with three rounds of nested PCR amplified TCRbeta. A single record per CDR3 protein comes from TCRdb applying MiXCR to the multiplex PCR reads. This sample carries tens of thousands of distinct CDR3 sequences, around 65% of them seen once, and the ten largest clones take about a quarter. RNA was extracted from bulk tissue without any cell sorting. This non-tumor lung sample came from over 3 cm beyond the tumor edge. Sequencing used distant non-tumor lung tissue. All receptors derive from a woman between 45 and 60 years old with non-small cell lung cancer.

As regards this clonotype: The junction departs from the called germline gene at one end, perhaps through a read error. This chain links TRBV6-2 or TRBV6-3 with TRBJ2-6; D not certain. This CDR3 is built from 15 residues. Germline loops: CDR1 MNHEY, CDR2 SVGEGT. In DNA, the CDR3 is TGTGTCAGCAGTTTTACCCGAAATGGGGCCAACGTCCTGACTTTC. Protein sequence: CVSSFTRNGANVLTF.

This clonotype showed up just a few times. One end of the junction is discordant with germline, which a read error may explain. The chain combines TRBV13 with TRBJ2-7, with D possibly matching TRBD2 (5 bases). CDR1 is PRHDT, CDR2 FYEKMQ, per germline (reference sequence). The CDR3 extends over 14 amino acids. CDR3 amino acids: CASGLRGSRYEQYF. As DNA, the CDR3 is TGTGCCAGCGGCTTGCGTGGGAGCAGATACGAGCAATACTTC.

V usage is TRBV11-2 and J usage is TRBJ1-1; perhaps TRBD1 as D (6 bases). The germline V and J ends were trimmed by 5 bases and 8 bases, with 21 bases remaining between them. In germline, CDR1 is SGHAT, CDR2 FQNNGV. The CDR3 runs 15 residues. CDR3 coding DNA: TGTGCCAGCAGCGGACTGGGGGCGATGGGCACAGAAGCTTTCTTT. It codes for CASSGLGAMGTEAFF. The whole variable domain, filled in from reference TRBV11-2 and TRBJ1-1, reads EAGVAQSPRYKIIEKRQSVAFWCNPISGHATLYWYQQILGQGPKLLIQFQNNGVVDDSQLPKDRFSAERLKGVDSTLKIQPAKLEDSAVYLCASSGLGAMGTEAFFGQGTRLTVV.

This clonotype was observed a handful of times. The junction differs from germline at one of its ends, possibly a read error. The rearrangement links TRBV12-3 or TRBV12-4 to TRBJ2-2, with a weak D call TRBD2 (5 bases). This CDR3 has 14 amino acids. The CDR3 region has the DNA TGTGCCAGCACTTTAACCGGGATGAGCGGGGAGCTGTTTTTT. Amino acids: CASTLTGMSGELFF.

The chain carries TRBV29-1 and TRBJ2-1; D tentatively fits TRBD1 or TRBD2 (5 bases each). CDR3 length: 12 residues. With 8 bases removed from V and 7 bases from J, the gap between germline ends came to 15 bases. Germline V gene sequence: CDR1 SQVTM, CDR2 ANQGSEA. DNA of the CDR3: TGCAGCATTGGGGGTGGGAGTAATGAGCAGTTCTTC. It codes for CSIGGGSNEQFF.

About this clonotype itself: An end of the junction differs from the germline gene, which may be a read error. V usage is TRBV20-1 and J usage is TRBJ2-7; the D gene is possibly TRBD1 (5 bases). The CDR3 length is 14 residues. CDR1 and CDR2 (germline): DFQATT, SNEGSKA (reference sequence). The CDR3 here is CSASKQGMGYEQYF. The CDR3 DNA sequence: TGCAGTGCCAGCAAGCAGGGAATGGGATACGAGCAATACTTC.

Note on this clonotype: A read error is likely, as this CDR3 ends without the conserved phenylalanine or tryptophan. CDR3 DNA sequence: TGTGCCAGTAGTCCCGGACAGGGGGCCTCCAATGAGCAGTTCTTG. The encoded protein is CASSPGQGASNEQFL. The V call is TRBV12-3 or TRBV12-4, the J call TRBJ2-1; 11 nucleotides match TRBD1. The CDR3 is made up of 15 amino acids. V dropped 9 bases and J dropped 6; count of bases not matched to a gene: 10.

In its sample, this clonotype was seen once. In this CDR3 the conserved last residue, phenylalanine or tryptophan, is missing, so a read error is likely. The chain employs TRBV5-4 and TRBJ2-5; 13 bases match TRBD2. The junction had 7 bases not matched to a gene; V was cut back by 3 bases and J by 2 bases. There are 17 residues in the CDR3. Looked up from germline, CDR1 is SGHNT and CDR2 is YYREEE (reference sequence). DNA of the CDR3: TGTGCCAGCAGCTCCGGGACTAGCGGGAACCTACAAGAGACCCAGTACCTT. Its protein is CASSSGTSGNLQETQYL.

This clonotype was found a few times. This clone may be a read error of a much larger clone one base away. The chain joins TRBV4-3 to TRBJ2-5, with 14 bases identical to TRBD2. The CDR3 totals 16 residues. The V gene's germline CDR1 is LGHNA and CDR2 YSLEER. CDR3 nucleotides: TGCGCCAGCAGCCAAGCCGGGACTAGCGGGAGTGAGACCCAGTGCTTC. Protein product: CASSQAGTSGSETQCF.

Concerning this clonotype: Likely a read error: the CDR3 ends without its conserved phenylalanine or tryptophan. In DNA form, the CDR3 reads TGTACCAGCAGCTTACATGGCGGGCCCTCCTACAAGCAGTACTCC. Its translation: CTSSLHGGPSYKQYS. This chain joins TRBV11-3 and TRBJ2-7, with D perhaps matching TRBD2 (5 bases). The CDR3 covers 15 residues. CDR1 and CDR2 from the germline V gene are SGHNT and YENEEA.

In the case of this clonotype: This clone may be a read error of a much larger clone one base away. This chain uses TRBV20-1 with TRBJ1-4; D is undetermined. Germline V gives CDR1 DFQATT, CDR2 SNEGSKA (reference sequence). This CDR3 has 14 residues. The CDR3 DNA sequence: TGCAGTTCTAGAGACCCGGCAACTAATGAAAAACTGTTTTTT. Residues: CSSRDPATNEKLFF.

Remarks on this clonotype: One end of the junction fails to match germline, which may point to a read error. V and J are TRBV4-2 and TRBJ2-3, with 7 bases that match TRBD1. The CDR3 extends over 17 amino acids. Germline loops: CDR1 LGHNA, CDR2 YNFKEQ. Here the CDR3 reads CASSPLSGTDITETQYF. The CDR3 DNA is TGTGCCAGCAGCCCGCTTTCCGGGACAGACATAACAGAAACGCAGTATTTT.

In its sample, this clonotype was seen many times. The chain links TRBV5-4 to TRBJ2-4; D not resolved. V lost 0 bases and J lost 7, with 2 bases in between. CDR3 length: 11 residues. Germline assignment: CDR1 SGHNT and CDR2 YYREEE (reference sequence). Here the CDR3 reads CASSLGNIQYF. As DNA, the CDR3 is TGTGCCAGCAGCTTGGGGAACATTCAGTACTTC.

Points on this clonotype: A read error may be the cause here, since a much bigger clone is one base away. The chain carries TRBV29-1 and TRBJ2-2; 8 bases are shared with TRBD2. CDR3 length equals 14 residues. Germline CDR1 SQVTM, CDR2 ANQGSEA. Here the CDR3 DNA reads TGCGGCGTTGGGACCCAGCGGGGGACCGGGGAGCTGTTTTTT. Its protein is CGVGTQRGTGELFF.

The DNA for the CDR3 is TGCAGCGTTGTCGGGGGCAGCGGGAGAGTTGGGGAGACCCAGTACTTC. It translates to CSVVGGSGRVGETQYF. This rearrangement joins TRBV29-1 to TRBJ2-5, with 8 bases matching TRBD2. The CDR3 totals 16 residues. Germline lookup yields CDR1 SQVTM and CDR2 ANQGSEA. Germline trimming cut 4 bases from V and 5 bases from J; bases unmatched to any gene: 15.

This clonotype showed up just a few times. The chain uses TRBV5-1 and TRBJ2-3, with D maybe TRBD1 (6 bases). V dropped 2 bases and J dropped 2 bases, with 12 bases sitting between them. The CDR3 extends over 15 amino acids. CDR1 and CDR2 (germline): SGHRS, YFSETQ. The CDR3 nucleotides are TGCGCCAGCAGCTTCGGACAGAAACACACAGATACGCAGTATTTT. This sequence encodes CASSFGQKHTDTQYF.

Regarding this clonotype: At one of its ends the junction is not consistent with the germline gene, which may arise from a read error. The rearrangement joins TRBV20-1 to TRBJ2-6, with D possibly TRBD1 on 5 matching bases. Germline-derived CDR1 and CDR2 are DFQATT and SNEGSKA (reference sequence). The CDR3 runs 17 residues. The DNA for the CDR3 is TGCAGTGCTGCCCCTGTAGACAGCCCCTCTTTGGCCTACGTCCTGACTTTC. Translated, it gives CSAAPVDSPSLAYVLTF.

Of note for this clonotype: A junction boundary mismatches the germline segment, possibly from a read error. The chain recombines TRBV29-1 with TRBJ2-1; 7 bases align to TRBD2. The germline CDR1 and CDR2 sequences are SQVTM and ANQGSEA. CDR3 size: 13 residues. The CDR3 loop reads CSGEGDVYNDQFF. In nucleotides, the CDR3 is TGCAGCGGGGAGGGAGACGTCTACAATGACCAGTTCTTC.

This clonotype came up a few times. CDR3 sequence: CASSIIPGLADHNEQFF. CDR3 nucleotide sequence: TGTGCCAGTAGTATAATCCCCGGACTAGCGGACCACAATGAGCAGTTCTTC. The J gene is TRBJ2-1, the V gene TRBV19, with 10 nucleotides matching TRBD2. The CDR3 consists of 17 residues. After removal of 2 bases from V and 5 bases from J, the junction contained 9 bases not matched to a gene. In germline, CDR1 is LNHDA, CDR2 SQIVND (reference sequence).

Of note for this clonotype: This may come from a read error, since a much larger clone is one base off. The rearrangement links TRBV10-3 to TRBJ2-7, with a weak D call TRBD2 (7 bases). The CDR3 covers 15 residues. V gave up 6 bases and J gave up 3 bases, with 18 bases separating them. Per the germline V gene, CDR1 is ENHRY and CDR2 is SYGVKD. CDR3 residues: CAISLGASGNYEQYF. CDR3 sequence (DNA): TGTGCCATCAGCCTGGGGGCTAGCGGTAACTACGAGCAGTACTTC.

This clonotype is labeled as medium-sized. This chain joins TRBV11-2 and TRBJ2-7; D ambiguous. The CDR3 has 11 amino acids. Trimming removed 4 bases from V and 2 bases from J, with 3 bases in between. Germline V gene data show CDR1 as SGHAT and CDR2 as FQNNGV. CDR3 sequence (DNA): TGTGCCAGCAGCTCTACCTACGAGCAGTACTTC. Amino acids: CASSSTYEQYF.

This clonotype has more than one count but fewer than ten. This rearrangement joins TRBV19 to TRBJ2-1; 10 bases are a match to TRBD2. Germline V gene lookup returns CDR1 LNHDA and CDR2 SQIVND (reference sequence). Trimming at V came to 6 bases and at J to 8 bases, leaving 10 bases not matched to a gene. The CDR3 spans 15 residues. Here the CDR3 reads CASRARAGGSDEQFF. DNA of the CDR3: TGTGCCAGTAGAGCTCGAGCGGGAGGGAGCGATGAGCAGTTCTTC.

With respect to this clonotype: Compared with germline, one end of the junction differs, possibly owing to a read error. The genes are TRBV29-1 and TRBJ2-7; D is unresolved. The CDR3 has 13 amino acids. Germline CDR1 is SQVTM and CDR2 is ANQGSEA. The CDR3 sequence is CSFVRGNSYEQYF. The CDR3 DNA follows: TGCAGCTTTGTGCGAGGAAACTCCTACGAGCAATACTTC.

About this clonotype: Given a much more abundant clone one base away, this may be a read error. V is TRBV12-3 or TRBV12-4 and J is TRBJ2-5, with D possibly TRBD1 on 6 matching bases. The V gene lost 3 bases and the J gene lost 4 bases, with 12 bases spanning the gap. The CDR3 consists of 14 residues. The CDR3 loop is CASSFQGIRETQYF. Written as DNA, the CDR3 is TGTGCCAGCAGTTTTCAGGGGATCCGAGAGACCCAGTACTTC.

This clonotype appeared a few times. Because it lacks the conserved phenylalanine or tryptophan at the end, this CDR3 is likely a read error. The V and J genes are TRBV20-1 and TRBJ2-5; 10 bases are a match to TRBD2. V was pared by 7 bases and J by 4 bases, with 9 bases of the junction left unmatched. CDR3 length: 14 residues. The V gene's germline CDR1 is DFQATT and CDR2 SNEGSKA (reference sequence). The CDR3 spells CSVYPGTSVETQYL. CDR3 nucleotides: TGCAGTGTTTACCCCGGGACTAGCGTAGAGACCCAGTACCTC.

A remark on this clonotype: Being one base from a much bigger clone, this may be a read error. V and J are TRBV6-5 and TRBJ2-7, with 7 bases fitting TRBD2. Germline V gene sequence: CDR1 MNHEY, CDR2 SVGAGI. This CDR3 spans 15 amino acids. This chain's CDR3 is CASSYAGDDSYERYF. In DNA, the CDR3 is TGTGCCAGCAGTTACGCGGGGGACGACTCCTACGAGCGGTACTTC.

Worth noting for this clonotype: Mismatch with germline at one junction end may stem from a read error. The J gene is TRBJ2-1, the V gene TRBV28, with 7 bases identical to TRBD1. CDR3 length: 16 amino acids. CDR1 is MDHEN and CDR2 is SYDVKM in the germline V gene. The DNA for the CDR3 is TGTGCCAGCAGTTCTTGGACAGGCCCTTCCTGCAATGAGCAGTTCTTC. As protein: CASSSWTGPSCNEQFF.

As for this clonotype: A read error may produce the germline difference seen at one junction end. CDR3 residues: CASSLELEGRQFF. The CDR3 bases are TGTGCCAGTAGCTTAGAATTGGAGGGTAGGCAGTTCTTC. The rearrangement uses TRBV11-2 and TRBJ2-1; D is perhaps TRBD2 (6 bases). The CDR3 has 13 residues. Germline assignment: CDR1 SGHAT and CDR2 FQNNGV.

With respect to this clonotype: With a much larger clone just one base away, this may be a read error. This sequence joins TRBV6-6 and TRBJ1-5, with 10 bases lining up with TRBD1. The CDR3 has 15 amino acids. Germline CDR1 MNHNY, CDR2 SVGAGI (reference sequence). The junction had 5 bases not matched to a gene; V was cut back by 5 bases and J by 4 bases. Here the CDR3 reads CASSVTGGWNQPQHF. The CDR3 nucleotides are TGTGCCAGCAGTGTGACAGGGGGCTGGAATCAGCCCCAGCATTTT.

For this clonotype: Given the absence of the conserved phenylalanine or tryptophan at the CDR3 end, a read error is likely. This chain links TRBV6-5 with TRBJ2-7, with TRBD2 identical over 7 bases. This CDR3 comprises 12 residues. Germline V gives CDR1 MNHEY, CDR2 SVGAGI. In DNA form, the CDR3 reads TGTGTCAGCAGTCGGACTAGAAACGAACAGTACCTC. Residues: CVSSRTRNEQYL.

To note about this clonotype: A much larger clone is a single base away; this may be a read error. V and J are TRBV6-2 or TRBV6-3 and TRBJ1-4; no clear D gene. V was trimmed by 7 bases and J by 8 bases, leaving 17 bases between them. CDR3 size: 14 residues. Germline-derived CDR1 and CDR2 are MNHEY and SVGEGT. CDR3 in amino acids: CASKSTPGSEKLFF. CDR3 nucleotide sequence: TGTGCCAGCAAGTCTACGCCGGGGAGCGAAAAACTGTTTTTT.

This chain connects TRBV11-2 to TRBJ2-7; D remains unclear. The CDR3 runs to 15 residues. CDR1 is SGHAT and CDR2 is FQNNGV in the germline V gene. Trimming pared 5 bases from V and 1 base from J, leaving 15 bases between. As DNA, the CDR3 is TGTGCCAGCAGCCCTTGGGCCAGCCCTTCCTACGAGCAGTACTTC. Protein product: CASSPWASPSYEQYF.